The 4 T cell receptor beta chains presented below share a single source sample, sequenced in a study of blood T cell repertoires in COVID-19. Using immunoSEQ multiplex PCR, the repertoire was profiled, and TCRdb retains in-frame clones only, with some absent. The sample includes approximately 200,000 clones, roughly 82% of them seen just once. Sequencing was done on a sample of PBMCs or T cells enriched from blood (not recorded which). These receptor sequences come from a man aged 35-49 years who had recovered from COVID-19.

The chain uses TRBV19 and TRBJ2-7, with D possibly matching TRBD2 (5 bases). In germline, CDR1 is LNHDA, CDR2 SQIVND (reference sequence). Trimming removed 3 bases at V and 0 bases at J, with 15 bases between. The CDR3 totals 16 residues. The CDR3 DNA follows: TGTGCCAGTAGTATTTTTCCAGCGGCGTTCTCCTACGAGCAGTACTTC. This codes for CASSIFPAAFSYEQYF. Filled out from reference TRBV19 and TRBJ2-7, the complete variable domain reads DGGITQSPKYLFRKEGQNVTLSCEQNLNHDAMYWYRQDPGQGLRLIYYSQIVNDFQKGDIAEGYSVSREKKESFPLTVTSAQKNPTAFYLCASSIFPAAFSYEQYFGPGTRLTVT.

The chain couples TRBV7-2 to TRBJ1-3; the D gene is possibly TRBD1 (6 bases). The CDR3 has 13 residues. Deletions cut 8 bases from V and 8 bases from J, with 16 bases between. Germline CDR1 reads SGHTA; CDR2 reads FQGNSA. The CDR3 nucleotides are TGTGCCAGCTGCGCGCAGGGGTGGGACACCATATATTTT. Its protein is CASCAQGWDTIYF.

This clone was detected many times. The chain couples TRBV3-1 (or the pseudogene TRBV3-2) to TRBJ2-1, with D possibly matching TRBD2 (6 bases). There are 15 residues in the CDR3. The germline CDR1 and CDR2 sequences are LGHDT and YNNKEL (reference sequence). The germline V and J ends were trimmed by 0 bases and 3 bases, with 9 bases remaining between them. The CDR3 coding sequence is TGTGCCAGCAGCCAAGAATGGGGGGTCTACAATGAGCAGTTCTTC. This encodes CASSQEWGVYNEQFF.

The J gene is TRBJ2-6, the V gene TRBV24-1; a possible D gene is TRBD1 (6 bases). Germline V lookup: CDR1 KGHDR, CDR2 SFDVKD. The CDR3 extends over 15 amino acids. With 6 bases removed from V and 2 bases from J, the gap between germline ends came to 10 bases. As DNA, the CDR3 is TGTGCCACCAGTCATTCAGGGGCTGGGGCCAACGTCCTGACTTTC. Amino acid sequence: CATSHSGAGANVLTF.